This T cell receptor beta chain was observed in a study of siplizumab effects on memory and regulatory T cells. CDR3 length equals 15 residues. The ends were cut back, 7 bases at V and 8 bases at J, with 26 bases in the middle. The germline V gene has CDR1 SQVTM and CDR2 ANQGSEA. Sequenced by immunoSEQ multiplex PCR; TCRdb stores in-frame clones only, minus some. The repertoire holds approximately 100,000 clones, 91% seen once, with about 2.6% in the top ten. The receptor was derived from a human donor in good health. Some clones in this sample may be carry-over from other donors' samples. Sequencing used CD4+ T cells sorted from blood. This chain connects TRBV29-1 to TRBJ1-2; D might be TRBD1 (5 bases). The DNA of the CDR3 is TGCAGCGCTGACGCTGGGACTCGAGCATTTTCGGGCTACACCTTC. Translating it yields CSADAGTRAFSGYTF.